This T cell receptor beta chain was sequenced for a study of Ad26.COV2.S vaccination and SARS-CoV-2 variants. General study points: Spike-specific TCR breadth in vaccine recipients exceeded that seen in placebo recipients. Placebo and vaccine recipients had non-spike TCR breadth that was similar. It is possible that the TCR breadth and depth analyses underestimated the total T cell responses.

In regard to this clone: Its specificity is unknown.

Only in-frame clones appear in the TCRdb table, and some are missing; sequencing was by immunoSEQ multiplex PCR. In the table there are about 350,000 clones, roughly nine tenths of which are singletons. The TCR was taken from a human donor who had recovered from COVID-19. Material: peripheral blood, obtained after recovery from COVID-19.

CDR3 sequence reads: CASSVYDGGANTGELFF. CDR3 nucleotide sequence: TGTGCCAGCAGCGTTTACGACGGGGGGGCGAACACCGGGGAGCTGTTTTTT. V gene TRBV9 combines with J gene TRBJ2-2; 8 bases agree with TRBD2. Germline loops: CDR1 SGDLS, CDR2 YYNGEE. J lost 0 bases, V lost 2 bases, and 6 bases had no gene match. The CDR3 is 17 amino acids.